Presented here are 19 T cell receptor beta chains from one specimen sequenced in a study of spatial heterogeneity in lung cancer. Study results and limitations: Counts of expanded intratumoral alpha and beta TCRs tracked tumor mutation counts.

The sample's time point: sample taken at primary tumor resection. TCRdb redid the calling of the 5' RACE reads with MiXCR, one entry per CDR3 protein. The sample shows approximately 4,900 distinct CDR3 sequences, just under 30% of them seen only once. No cognate antigen is known for these TCRs. The specimen comprised lung tumor tissue, sampled at surgery. These receptors all come from a female donor with early-stage non-small cell lung cancer.

This clonotype is labeled as large. The V gene is TRBV20-1, the J gene TRBJ2-7; TRBD1 matches 9 bases. The CDR3 has 15 residues. With 3 bases clipped from V and 2 bases from J, the junction kept 8 bases outside the gene matches. The germline gives CDR1 DFQATT, CDR2 SNEGSKA (reference sequence). Written as DNA, the CDR3 is TGCAGTGCTAGTGATACCGGGACAGGGACCTACGAGCAGTACTTC. Residues: CSASDTGTGTYEQYF.

This clonotype came up many times. This sequence joins TRBV20-1 and TRBJ2-3; unclear D gene. The CDR3 consists of 13 residues. Trimming took 0 bases from V and 6 from J, leaving 10 bases between them. CDR1 is DFQATT, CDR2 SNEGSKA, per germline (reference sequence). CDR3 nucleotides: TGCAGTGCTAGAGAAAAGGGCTGGGATACGCAGTATTTT. It specifies CSAREKGWDTQYF.

This clonotype was found many times. The genes are TRBV5-6 and TRBJ1-3; 9 nucleotides match TRBD1. CDR3 size: 17 residues. The V and J ends lost 3 bases and 3 bases, in that order; junction bases with no gene match: 10. Per the germline V gene, CDR1 is SGHDT and CDR2 is YYEEEE. CDR3 nucleotide sequence: TGTGCCAGCAGCTCCTATGGGACAGGGATGGGTGGAAACACCATATATTTT. Amino acids: CASSSYGTGMGGNTIYF.

By sample fraction, this clonotype is large (0.1 to 1%). This sequence joins TRBV20-1 and TRBJ2-1; 8 positions agree with TRBD1. Trimming cost V 0 bases and J 8 bases; bases outside gene matches: 9. The CDR3 extends over 15 amino acids. CDR1 and CDR2 from the germline V gene are DFQATT and SNEGSKA (reference sequence). The chain's CDR3 is CSARDPSRGLDEQFF. The CDR3 DNA sequence: TGCAGTGCTAGAGATCCAAGCAGGGGGCTGGATGAGCAGTTCTTC.

This clonotype qualifies as large (0.1 to 1%). The CDR3: CASSPTTGRTGELFF. CDR3 nucleotide sequence: TGTGCCAGCAGCCCAACGACAGGTCGGACCGGGGAGCTGTTTTTT. The chain couples TRBV5-5 to TRBJ2-2, with TRBD1 as a possible D gene (6 bases). Trimming cost V 4 bases and J 5 bases, with 15 bases left between them. Germline CDR1 is SGHKS and CDR2 is YYEKEE (reference sequence). The CDR3 contains 15 residues.

This clonotype is judged medium-sized. The CDR3 spells CASSGQGLYEQYF. CDR3 sequence (DNA): TGTGCCAGTAGTGGGCAGGGCCTCTACGAGCAGTACTTC. The rearrangement links TRBV19 to TRBJ2-7; D might be TRBD1 (5 bases). Per germline, CDR1 LNHDA and CDR2 SQIVND (reference sequence). The CDR3 consists of 13 residues. The germline V and J ends were trimmed by 5 bases and 3 bases, with 11 bases remaining between them.

At least ten counts were recorded for this clonotype. The CDR3 spells CASSFVLGTAEQYF. The CDR3 DNA follows: TGTGCCAGCAGTTTCGTGTTAGGGACAGCCGAGCAGTACTTC. This rearrangement joins TRBV27 to TRBJ2-7, with TRBD1 matching over 7 bases. The CDR3 runs to 14 residues. The junction had 8 bases not matched to a gene; V was cut back by 3 bases and J by 6 bases. Germline V gene data show CDR1 as MNHEY and CDR2 as SMNVEV (reference sequence).

By share, this clonotype ranks as medium-sized. This chain connects TRBV5-1 to TRBJ2-1, with D possibly called TRBD1 or TRBD2 (5 bases each). The CDR3 is made up of 15 amino acids. Germline values: CDR1 SGHRS, CDR2 YFSETQ. With 1 base removed from V and 6 bases from J, the gap between germline ends came to 14 bases. The CDR3 coding sequence is TGCGCCAGCAGCTTGCTAGGGGACGCACTCAATGAGCAGTTCTTC. It specifies CASSLLGDALNEQFF.

This clonotype was seen ten or more times. The rearrangement uses TRBV5-1 and TRBJ1-1; weak D call: TRBD1 (6 bases). Germline CDR1 and CDR2: SGHRS and YFSETQ. CDR3 size: 15 residues. V shed 4 bases and J shed 4 bases, with 17 bases lying between them. The CDR3 reads CASSPGGGTGTEAFF. The CDR3 DNA follows: TGCGCCAGCAGCCCGGGGGGGGGCACGGGCACTGAAGCTTTCTTT.

This chain joins TRBV6-5 and TRBJ1-6; D uncertain. The length of the CDR3 is 16 residues. Trimming took 5 bases from V and 7 from J, leaving 18 bases between them. Germline CDR1 is MNHEY and CDR2 is SVGAGI. The CDR3 bases are TGTGCCAGCAGTGAGACCGGGCCGGCGGGCAATTCACCCCTCCACTTT. It is translated as CASSETGPAGNSPLHF.

The table lists this clonotype with many counts. The chain links TRBV12-3 or TRBV12-4 to TRBJ2-7; D gene uncertain. V lost 2 bases, J lost 0 bases, and 5 bases lay in between. This CDR3 has 13 residues. The CDR3 DNA reads TGTGCCAGCAGTTTATACAACTCCTACGAGCAGTACTTC. Protein sequence: CASSLYNSYEQYF.

In its sample, this clonotype is medium-sized. The V call is TRBV29-1, the J call TRBJ1-1; 12 nucleotides match TRBD1. The germline gives CDR1 SQVTM, CDR2 ANQGSEA. The CDR3 runs 15 residues. V lost 7 bases, J lost 3 bases, and 9 bases stayed unmatched. This CDR3 is CSGGGTGGVYTEAFF. The CDR3 DNA sequence: TGCAGCGGAGGGGGGACAGGGGGCGTGTACACTGAAGCTTTCTTT.

In its sample, this clonotype was seen a few times. The chain couples TRBV7-2 to TRBJ2-3, with D uncertain. The CDR3 has 13 residues. The germline V and J ends were trimmed by 6 bases and 4 bases, with 11 bases remaining between them. Germline V gene sequence: CDR1 SGHTA, CDR2 FQGNSA. The CDR3 DNA sequence: TGTGCCAGCAGTCTTCTCGCAGCAGATACGCAGTATTTT. This gives the protein CASSLLAADTQYF.

The chain employs TRBV6-2 or TRBV6-3 and TRBJ2-6, with 7 bases identical to TRBD2. V shed 10 bases and J 1 base; nucleotides not matched to a gene: 10. The germline V gene has CDR1 MNHEY and CDR2 SVGEGT. The CDR3 consists of 16 residues. The chain's CDR3 is CATSSPGGSGANVLTF. As DNA, the CDR3 is TGTGCCACCTCCTCCCCCGGGGGGTCTGGGGCCAACGTCCTGACTTTC.

The rearrangement uses TRBV5-1 and TRBJ2-7; the D is unclear. This CDR3 has 13 residues. Per germline, CDR1 SGHRS and CDR2 YFSETQ. V was pared by 0 bases and J by 4 bases, with 8 bases between. The CDR3 here is CASSLGVSYEQYF. CDR3 in DNA: TGCGCCAGCAGCTTGGGGGTTTCTTACGAGCAGTACTTC.

This clonotype was detected many times. The V call is TRBV6-2 or TRBV6-3, the J call TRBJ1-2; no clear D gene. The CDR3 loop spans 18 amino acids. Per the germline V gene, CDR1 is MNHEY and CDR2 is SVGEGT. The V end was cut by 1 base, the J end by 0 bases, with 18 bases between. The CDR3, as DNA: TGTGCCAGCAGTTACTGGATTGGAGGCGGTCGCCCTAACTATGGCTACACCTTC. Translating gives CASSYWIGGGRPNYGYTF.

The chain carries TRBV10-3 and TRBJ2-3; possible D gene TRBD2, 6 bases. Trimming took 11 bases from V and 4 from J, leaving 16 bases between them. Looked up from germline, CDR1 is ENHRY and CDR2 is SYGVKD. The CDR3 is 13 residues long. The CDR3 loop reads CAAGSGWPDTQYF. The CDR3 nucleotides read TGTGCCGCGGGGAGCGGGTGGCCAGATACGCAGTATTTT.

This clonotype was observed a few times. CDR3 loop: CSARSPGQRTGELFF. The CDR3 DNA sequence: TGCAGTGCTAGGAGTCCCGGACAGCGCACCGGGGAGCTGTTTTTT. V is TRBV20-1 and J is TRBJ2-2, with D tentatively TRBD1 (6 bases). The germline V gene has CDR1 DFQATT and CDR2 SNEGSKA (reference sequence). Trimming shortened V by 3 bases and J by 4 bases, and 15 bases separated the two germline ends. This CDR3 has 15 amino acids.

This clonotype was found many times. This rearrangement joins TRBV30 to TRBJ2-1; 12 nucleotides align to TRBD2. Germline V CDR1 and CDR2: GTSNPN, SVGIG (reference sequence). CDR3 length: 16 amino acids. V was pared by 0 bases and J by 12 bases, with 12 bases of the junction left unmatched. The CDR3 spells CAWSVSWLAGGSGQFF. CDR3 in DNA: TGTGCCTGGAGTGTTAGTTGGCTAGCGGGGGGGTCGGGGCAGTTCTTC.